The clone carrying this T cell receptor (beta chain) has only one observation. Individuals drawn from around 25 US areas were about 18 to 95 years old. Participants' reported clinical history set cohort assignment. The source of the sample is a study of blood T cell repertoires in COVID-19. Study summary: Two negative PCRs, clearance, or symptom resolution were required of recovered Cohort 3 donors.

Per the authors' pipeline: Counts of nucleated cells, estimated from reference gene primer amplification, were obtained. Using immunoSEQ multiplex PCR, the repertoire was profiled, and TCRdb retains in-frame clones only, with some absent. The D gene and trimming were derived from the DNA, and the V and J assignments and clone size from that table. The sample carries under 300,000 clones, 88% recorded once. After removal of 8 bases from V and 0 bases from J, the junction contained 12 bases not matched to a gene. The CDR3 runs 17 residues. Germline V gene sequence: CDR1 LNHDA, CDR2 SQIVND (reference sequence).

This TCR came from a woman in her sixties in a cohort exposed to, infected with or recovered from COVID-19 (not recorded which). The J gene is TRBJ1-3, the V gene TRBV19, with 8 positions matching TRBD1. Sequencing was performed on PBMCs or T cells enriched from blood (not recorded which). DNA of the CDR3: TGTGCCAGTTTAGGAAGGGACAGGACAGCCTCTGGAAACACCATATATTTT. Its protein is CASLGRDRTASGNTIYF.